What follows describes a single TCR beta chain. CD8 cells regarded as naive lacked CD45RO, were positively chosen for CCR7, and omitted terminally differentiated effector memory CD45RA+ cells. The data were taken from a study of shared clonotypes between healthy human individuals. Overall study: The donor pool was made up of a couple of women and three men aged 18 to 49.

Germline V lookup: CDR1 LNHNV, CDR2 YYDKDF (reference sequence). The V end lost 0 bases, the J end lost 7 bases, and 16 bases lay between the germline ends. The CDR3 sequence is 15 residues long. When replicate PCRs were run on sorted subsets, they used around 200 ng DNA, around 33,000 T cell genomes. As handled by the study authors: With immunoSEQ giving junction-only sequences and no quality scores, filtering differed. Assay: immunoSEQ multiplex PCR; the TCRdb copy retains only in-frame clones and omits some. The V and J calls and the clone size are those of that table, but D and trimming were determined from the DNA. Here the sample spans about 2.1 million clones, just under 95% being singletons.

The sample comprised naive CD8+ T cells from PBMCs. This TCR was recovered from a man younger than 35 in good health. Some clones in this sample may be carry-over from other donors' samples. The J gene is TRBJ2-7, the V gene TRBV15; possibly TRBD2 for D (6 bases). DNA of the CDR3: TGTGCCACCAGCAGAGATATGCGGGCGGAGGGAGAGCAGTACTTC. Translation gives CATSRDMRAEGEQYF.